This T cell receptor (beta chain) appears in the sequencing data of a study of identical twins. Study-wide points: Within cord blood, abundant beta clonotypes carried fewer insertions, but memory repertoires showed no such trend. Twins' excess sharing was less marked for out-of-frame beta sequences. Partial confounding of zero-insertion analyses by invariant MAIT and iNKT cells was possible.

V gave up 2 bases and J gave up 6 bases, with 13 bases separating them. Germline V gene lookup returns CDR1 MNHEY and CDR2 SMNVEV (reference sequence). The CDR3 consists of 14 residues. This clonotype showed up just a few times. Its antigen is not identified. A universal primer site was incorporated via template switching, and the cDNA contained unique molecular identifiers. From the 5' RACE reads, TCRdb called clonotypes with MiXCR, one entry per CDR3 protein. Among roughly 710,000 distinct CDR3 sequences, 6.1% were seen once, and the ten largest hold around 1.7%. This receptor was taken from a man aged 18 to 29 in good health. Material: naive T cells sorted from blood. The chain links TRBV27 to TRBJ1-1; unclear D gene. The CDR3 DNA reads as TGTGCCAGCAGTTTAATATCCCCTTGGGCTGAAGCTTTCTTT. Protein sequence: CASSLISPWAEAFF.